This T cell receptor (beta chain) comes out of a study of CD8+CD57+ T cells in acquired aplastic anemia (dated by TCRdb to the late 2010s). Regarding the complete study: On average, sorted CD4+ and CD8+ cells yielded 3 to 4 ug of extracted DNA, with a range of about 0.19 to 30 ug.

In the study, sorted CD4+ and CD8+ blood T cells from patients with severe aplastic anemia and from healthy subjects underwent deep sequencing of TCR repertoires. Ficoll-Paque density gradient centrifugation was used to isolate peripheral blood mononuclear cells. Before DNA extraction, CD4+ and CD8+ T cells were sorted with FACS or magnetic beads. This clonotype came up a few times. Its antigen target is currently unknown. Base qualities are missing; no much larger clone stands one base away. CDR1 and CDR2 are read off the germline V gene (reference sequence) as SEHNR and FQNEAQ. Counted from cysteine to phenylalanine, this CDR3 has 15 amino acids. Here the CDR3 DNA is all that survives: 45 bases in frame from base 1. Trimming costs V 4 bases and J 3 bases, and their ends lie 15 bases apart. Genomic DNA was used as template for profiling of TCR beta VDJ combinations and CDR3 sequences. TCR repertoire sequencing was run on an Illumina HiSeq 2000. For the original study's pipeline: TRBV/TRBJ rearrangement plots, CDR3 size and DJ length profiles, and Simpson's diversity index were used to evaluate the repertoires. The most abundant DNA sequence in the deep sequencing data was defined as the immunodominant clone. CDR3 amino acid sequences were screened for sharing across subjects and compared with published repertoires and the VDJdb database. Using fastp at Q25 and MiXCR, TCRdb reprocessed the public reads and kept productive beta chains. Each CDR3 protein appears once, grouped with its most common genes and DNA. Here the V and J calls rest on TCRdb's processing, not on the authors' analysis. For this sample there are 150,000 to 200,000 distinct CDR3 sequences; 50% to 75% appear just once. Roughly 50% of the sample is held by the ten biggest clonotypes.

Here is what the overall study found, with its caveats: Some 30 CD8+ CDR3 sequences were found to be shared between patients and controls, but these sequences appeared to be highly expressed in patients and within the immunodominant clones of the patients. CD8+ Simpson's diversity did not differ significantly between patients and healthy controls (P=0.060).

The clonotype comes from a human donor with severe aplastic anemia or a healthy control (not recorded which). The sample consisted of sorted CD4+, CD8+, or CD8+CD57+ T cells (not recorded which) from PBMCs. The chain was built from TRBV7-9 and TRBJ1-2, and the D gene may be TRBD1, 5 bases matching. The CDR3 corresponds to CASSSRDPRYYGYTF. The DNA sequence is given as TGTGCCAGCAGCTCCCGGGACCCGAGGTACTATGGCTACACCTTC.